A single sample gave rise to the 8 T cell receptor beta chains below, sequenced in a study of T cells in Graves' hyperthyroidism and ophthalmopathy. What was amplified from RNA transcripts were TCR beta CDR3 regions. RT-PCR in the first round (using the HTBI primer set) targeted the TCR CDR3. TCRdb passed the multiplex PCR reads through MiXCR, listing each CDR3 protein once. The table lists 730,000 or so distinct CDR3 sequences, around 20% of them singletons. The specimen sequenced was blood. The receptors stem from a woman aged 45-59 years with Graves' hyperthyroidism that later progressed to Graves' ophthalmopathy.

This clonotype was detected many times. The chain combines TRBV19 with TRBJ1-1, with D possibly TRBD1 on 6 matching bases. The V gene lost 6 bases and the J gene lost 0 bases, with 11 bases spanning the gap. CDR3 length equals 14 residues. CDR1 and CDR2 from the germline V gene are LNHDA and SQIVND (reference sequence). This CDR3 reads CASRRTVLNTEAFF. The CDR3 nucleotides read TGTGCCAGTAGGAGGACAGTCCTGAACACTGAAGCTTTCTTT. Complete variable domain (other parts from reference TRBV19 and TRBJ1-1): DGGITQSPKYLFRKEGQNVTLSCEQNLNHDAMYWYRQDPGQGLRLIYYSQIVNDFQKGDIAEGYSVSREKKESFPLTVTSAQKNPTAFYLCASRRTVLNTEAFFGQGTRLTVV.

DNA of the CDR3: TGTGCTAGTGGACTGGACAGGATTTTTAACTATGGCTACACCTTC. It encodes CASGLDRIFNYGYTF. V gene TRBV12-5 combines with J gene TRBJ1-2; 7 positions agree with TRBD1. This CDR3 region has 15 residues. CDR1 is LGHNT and CDR2 is FRNRAP in the germline V gene. V shed 6 bases, J shed 1 base, and the junction held 8 bases outside the gene matches.

V gene TRBV7-9 combines with J gene TRBJ2-1; no reliable D call. Germline CDR1 reads SEHNR; CDR2 reads FQNEAQ (reference sequence). The CDR3 has 15 amino acids. V gave up 5 bases and J gave up 4 bases, with 15 bases separating them. CDR3 residues: CASSPDLSLYNEQFF. The CDR3 DNA reads TGTGCCAGCAGCCCGGACCTCTCTCTTTACAATGAGCAGTTCTTC.

The V call is TRBV9, the J call TRBJ1-4; weak D call: TRBD1 (5 bases). This CDR3 spans 13 amino acids. Trimming shortened V by 5 bases and J by 5 bases, and 10 bases separated the two germline ends. Germline V gene data show CDR1 as SGDLS and CDR2 as YYNGEE. The CDR3 spells CASSGSGNEKLFF. The CDR3 DNA is TGTGCCAGCAGTGGGTCAGGGAATGAAAAACTGTTTTTT.

The chain joins TRBV7-2 to TRBJ2-7, with 13 positions matching TRBD2. V lost 4 bases, J lost 5 bases, and 8 bases stayed unmatched. The CDR3 has 16 residues. From germline, CDR1 is SGHTA and CDR2 FQGNSA. In DNA, the CDR3 is TGTGCCAGCAGCTCCCTGAGGACTAGCGGGGGAAACGAGCAGTACTTC. It is translated as CASSSLRTSGGNEQYF.

This clonotype appeared once. The V call is TRBV6-1, the J call TRBJ2-3; no firm D call. Germline loops: CDR1 MNHNS, CDR2 SASEGT. This CDR3 is 12 amino acids long. The ends were cut back, 8 bases at V and 6 bases at J, with 12 bases in the middle. The CDR3 sequence: CASGMTRDTQYF. The DNA of the CDR3 is TGTGCCAGCGGAATGACGCGCGATACGCAGTATTTT.

The V and J genes are TRBV13 and TRBJ2-1; 11 nucleotides line up with TRBD1. CDR3 length equals 17 residues. Trimming cost V 5 bases and J 8 bases; bases outside gene matches: 14. Germline CDR1 reads PRHDT; CDR2 reads FYEKMQ (reference sequence). The CDR3 nucleotides read TGTGCCAGCAGCCCCCTCTCCCGGACAGGGGGCTTGGATGAGCAGTTCTTC. Translated: CASSPLSRTGGLDEQFF.

This clonotype was seen at least ten times. The chain carries TRBV6-1 and TRBJ1-4; weak D call: TRBD1 (6 bases). V lost 10 bases and J 8 bases, leaving 17 bases between the germline ends. Germline V lookup: CDR1 MNHNS, CDR2 SASEGT. The CDR3 spans 13 residues. The CDR3 DNA sequence: TGTGCCACCAGACGGGGGGCAGGAGAAAAACTGTTTTTT. Its protein product is CATRRGAGEKLFF.